The 11 T cell receptor beta chains reported below all come from one sample, sequenced in a study of cytomegalovirus exposure and HLA in healthy donors. This PCR relied on a set of 60 Vbeta primers and 13 Jbeta primers. Produced via immunoSEQ multiplex PCR; TCRdb's table is partial and in-frame only. The table lists about 150,000 clones, around four fifths of them singletons, with approximately 2.7% in the top ten. Sequencing was performed on PBMCs. These receptors were obtained from a boy aged 2-15 years in good health and CMV-seronegative.

The chain employs TRBV7-9 and TRBJ2-3; possibly TRBD2 for D (7 bases). CDR1 and CDR2 (germline): SEHNR, FQNEAQ (reference sequence). This CDR3 contains 13 residues. The V gene lost 8 bases and the J gene lost 3 bases, with 12 bases spanning the gap. The CDR3 here is CASRGGYTDTQYF. DNA for the CDR3: TGTGCCAGCCGCGGGGGCTATACAGATACGCAGTATTTT.

This chain connects TRBV6-1 to TRBJ1-1; no firm D call. V shed 9 bases and J shed 2 bases, with 13 bases lying between them. The CDR3 contains 13 residues. Germline loops: CDR1 MNHNS, CDR2 SASEGT. The CDR3 loop is CASLRRQNTEAFF. CDR3 DNA sequence: TGTGCCAGTTTGCGCCGCCAAAACACTGAAGCTTTCTTT.

The rearrangement uses TRBV4-1 and TRBJ2-2; 10 bases match TRBD2. Germline CDR1 reads MGHRA; CDR2 reads YSYEKL. Trimming at V came to 4 bases and at J to 0 bases, leaving 8 bases not matched to a gene. CDR3 size: 18 residues. CDR3 sequence reads: CASSRRTSGFANTGELFF. CDR3 DNA: TGCGCCAGCAGCCGCCGGACTAGCGGATTTGCGAACACCGGGGAGCTGTTTTTT.

This chain connects TRBV6-5 to TRBJ1-1; 9 bases line up with TRBD1. The J segment lost 4 bases and the V segment lost 6 bases, leaving 9 bases of the junction unmatched. CDR3 length: 15 residues. The germline V gene encodes CDR1 MNHEY and CDR2 SVGAGI. CDR3 region: CASRWTGASSTEAFF. DNA for the CDR3: TGTGCCAGCAGATGGACAGGGGCATCGTCCACTGAAGCTTTCTTT.

CDR3: CASSLSRYYGYTF. CDR3 DNA: TGTGCCAGCAGTCTCAGCAGGTACTATGGCTACACCTTC. This chain links TRBV6-5 with TRBJ1-2; D gene unclear. Looked up from germline, CDR1 is MNHEY and CDR2 is SVGAGI. The CDR3 sequence is 13 residues long. The germline V and J ends were trimmed by 5 bases and 3 bases, with 10 bases remaining between them.

This chain joins TRBV6-5 and TRBJ2-4; TRBD2 matches at 7 bases. Trimming removed 3 bases from V and 7 bases from J; junction bases left unmatched: 9. Germline V gene lookup returns CDR1 MNHEY and CDR2 SVGAGI. The CDR3 is 15 amino acids. The CDR3 reads CASSYGRGGENIQYF. The CDR3 DNA reads as TGTGCCAGCAGTTATGGGAGGGGAGGTGAGAACATTCAGTACTTC.

The V call is TRBV7-9, the J call TRBJ2-4; 7 nucleotides match TRBD2. Germline V gene data show CDR1 as SEHNR and CDR2 as FQNEAQ (reference sequence). The CDR3 extends over 14 amino acids. V lost 2 bases and J lost 7; bases outside the gene matches: 5. The CDR3 DNA is TGTGCCAGCAGCTTACCGGAGGGAGGGAACATTCAGTACTTC. Its translation is CASSLPEGGNIQYF.

This chain uses TRBV18 with TRBJ1-5; 8 bases match TRBD1. Looked up from germline, CDR1 is KGHSH and CDR2 is LQKENI. V was clipped by 4 bases and J by 3 bases; unmatched bases: 11. The CDR3 runs 17 residues. The CDR3 coding sequence is TGTGCCAGCTCACAACTACCCGGGACAGGACACAATCAGCCCCAGCATTTT. It translates to CASSQLPGTGHNQPQHF.

Points on this clone: At one boundary the junction diverges from the germline segment, which might be a read error. The V gene is TRBV5-5, the J gene TRBJ2-7; 12 nucleotides align to TRBD1. This CDR3 has 15 amino acids. CDR1 and CDR2 (germline): SGHKS, YYEKEE (reference sequence). For the CDR3, the DNA is TGTGCCAGCAGCCCGGGGACAGGGGGCAACTACGCGCAGTACTTC. This encodes CASSPGTGGNYAQYF.

The J gene is TRBJ1-2, the V gene TRBV6-6; no definite D call. The germline gives CDR1 MNHNY, CDR2 SVGAGI (reference sequence). The CDR3 sequence is 16 residues long. V was clipped by 6 bases and J by 2 bases, with 19 bases between them. The CDR3 spells CASSTLPWRVNYGYTF. In DNA, the CDR3 is TGTGCCAGCAGCACGTTGCCGTGGAGGGTGAACTATGGCTACACCTTC.

The V call is TRBV19, the J call TRBJ2-2; no definite D call. The CDR3 totals 13 residues. The V and J ends lost 1 base and 5 bases respectively, with 5 bases between them. Per the germline V gene, CDR1 is LNHDA and CDR2 is SQIVND (reference sequence). The CDR3: CASSIASTGELFF. For the CDR3, the DNA is TGTGCCAGTAGTATAGCGAGTACCGGGGAGCTGTTTTTT. The whole variable domain, remainder taken from reference TRBV19 and TRBJ2-2, is DGGITQSPKYLFRKEGQNVTLSCEQNLNHDAMYWYRQDPGQGLRLIYYSQIVNDFQKGDIAEGYSVSREKKESFPLTVTSAQKNPTAFYLCASSIASTGELFFGEGSRLTVL.